These 8 T cell receptor beta chains originate from one sample sequenced in a study of blood T cells in healthy people across ages. Primed by a sample-barcoded 5' primer and a J-beta primer mix, a second PCR proceeded for about 7 to 12 cycles. Via MiXCR, TCRdb re-called the 5' RACE reads, giving one row per CDR3 protein. There are 1.8 million or so distinct CDR3 sequences in the sample; about two fifths occur only once, and under 25% lies in the top ten. Sequenced material: blood. The receptors derive from a human donor in good health.

This CDR3 is CASSWAGQGRAGANVLTF. CDR3 in DNA: TGTGCCAGCAGTTGGGCGGGACAGGGCCGCGCGGGGGCCAACGTCCTGACTTTC. This chain uses TRBV28 with TRBJ2-6; TRBD1 aligns across 9 bases. CDR1 MDHEN and CDR2 SYDVKM come from the germline V gene. The CDR3 runs to 18 residues. Trimming at V came to 4 bases and at J to 4 bases, leaving 11 bases not matched to a gene.

The J gene is TRBJ2-5, the V gene TRBV4-3; 8 bases align to TRBD2. V was pared by 0 bases and J by 0 bases, with 0 bases of the junction left unmatched. CDR3 size: 15 residues. Germline V gene sequence: CDR1 LGHNA, CDR2 YSLEER. This CDR3 reads CASSQEAGDQETQYF. As DNA, the CDR3 is TGCGCCAGCAGCCAAGAAGCGGGGGACCAAGAGACCCAGTACTTC.

The genes are TRBV7-9 and TRBJ2-1; D possibly corresponds to TRBD2 (6 bases). In germline, CDR1 is SEHNR, CDR2 FQNEAQ (reference sequence). There are 15 residues in the CDR3. Trimming shortened V by 8 bases and J by 4 bases, and 18 bases separated the two germline ends. CDR3 nucleotides: TGTGCCAGCGGGCCGGGACTCTCCGATTACAATGAGCAGTTCTTC. Its translation is CASGPGLSDYNEQFF.

The V and J genes are TRBV12-3 or TRBV12-4 and TRBJ2-7, with 11 positions matching TRBD2. The CDR3 is 17 residues long. The V gene end was trimmed by 6 bases and the J gene end by 0 bases; junction bases not matched to a gene: 10. The CDR3 DNA sequence: TGTGCCAGCAGCTTCATGACTAGCGGGGACAGCTCCTACGAGCAGTACTTC. This encodes CASSFMTSGDSSYEQYF.

This clonotype was counted only a few times. The genes are TRBV29-1 and TRBJ2-1; D is perhaps TRBD2 (6 bases). The CDR3 extends over 12 amino acids. Trimming cost V 2 bases and J 8 bases, with 10 bases left between them. CDR1 and CDR2 (germline): SQVTM, ANQGSEA. The CDR3 loop reads CSVEQGLDEQFF. In DNA form, the CDR3 reads TGCAGCGTTGAACAGGGACTGGATGAGCAGTTCTTC.

This CDR3 reads CASTLGNQPQHF. As DNA, the CDR3 is TGTGCTAGTACCTTGGGTAATCAGCCCCAGCATTTT. The V call is TRBV12-5, the J call TRBJ1-5, with unresolved D. Trimming removed 8 bases from V and 4 bases from J, with 9 bases in between. The CDR3 has 12 residues. CDR1 and CDR2 from the germline V gene are LGHNT and FRNRAP.

J is TRBJ2-7 and V is TRBV3-1; TRBD1 agrees at 7 bases. V lost 3 bases to trimming and J lost 3 bases; unmatched junction nucleotides: 2. Germline CDR1 reads LGHDT; CDR2 reads YNNKEL (reference sequence). The CDR3 covers 13 residues. CDR3 residues: CASSHDRVYEQYF. CDR3 DNA sequence: TGTGCCAGCAGCCATGACAGGGTCTACGAGCAGTACTTC.

In this sample, this clonotype turned up a few times. V and J are TRBV12-3 or TRBV12-4 and TRBJ2-1, with D uncertain. Trimming left V 6 bases short and J 10 bases short, with 13 bases between. CDR3 length: 12 amino acids. The CDR3 reads CASSPRFREQFF. CDR3 bases: TGTGCCAGCAGCCCTAGATTCAGGGAGCAGTTCTTC.